Listed below are T cell receptor beta chains from one sample, sequenced in a study of PD-L1 blockade in urothelial cancer. Here immunoSEQ multiplex PCR was the method, and the copy in TCRdb shows in-frame clones only, minus some. The table has about 38,000 clones, roughly 90% seen once. Sequenced here: PBMCs, sampled around atezolizumab (anti-PD-L1) treatment. Receptors originate from an older man with urothelial cancer. CDR3s include the opening cysteine and the closing phenylalanine or tryptophan. Fields, in order: D gene, J gene, V gene, clone size, CDR3 DNA, CDR3 protein. A D gene is named only where the DNA matches it firmly. Rows may omit the clone size; those that give it use once, few, many or a size class.

TRBD1,TRBJ2-2,TRBV28,few,TGTGCCAGCGCTAGGACAGGGGGCTTGTTTTTT,CASARTGGLFF
NA,TRBJ2-2,TRBV7-3,NA,TGTGCCAGCAGCTTAACGTTCGGCGGGGCCGGGGAGCTGTTTTTT,CASSLTFGGAGELFF
TRBD1,TRBJ1-2,TRBV5-4,NA,TGTGCCAGCAGCTTGGAATATGGACAGGGGGCCACTAACTATGGCTACACCTTC,CASSLEYGQGATNYGYTF
NA,TRBJ1-2,TRBV20-1,NA,TGCAGCGCTACAGGAATCTATGGCTACACCTTC,CSATGIYGYTF
TRBD2,TRBJ2-5,TRBV4-1,NA,TGCGCCAGCAGCCAAGAACTAGCGGGAGGGGAGACCCAGTACTTC,CASSQELAGGETQYF
NA,TRBJ2-3,TRBV5-1,NA,TGCGCCAGCAGCCCCGGACAGCGCACAGATACGCAGTATTTT,CASSPGQRTDTQYF
TRBD1,TRBJ1-5,TRBV19,NA,TGTGCCAGTAGTCCCGGGACAGGGCCTTATAGCAATCAGCCCCAGCATTTT,CASSPGTGPYSNQPQHF
TRBD2,TRBJ2-1,TRBV28,once,TGTGCCAGCAGTTTAGCGGGACTAGCGGGAGTCAATGAGCAGTTCTTC,CASSLAGLAGVNEQFF
TRBD1,TRBJ1-1,TRBV6-1,NA,TGTGCCAGCGGGGGACAGATCTTAGGCGGGGAAGCTTTCTTT,CASGGQILGGEAFF
TRBD1,TRBJ1-4,TRBV27,NA,TGTGCCAGCAGTTACCAGGGGGGTCGGGAAAAACTGTTTTTT,CASSYQGGREKLFF
NA,TRBJ1-1,TRBV6-1,NA,TGTGCCAGCAGAAGGGGGGGGCGCTTCCCTGAAGCTTTCTTT,CASRRGGRFPEAFF
TRBD1,TRBJ1-4,TRBV6-5,NA,TGTGCCAGCAGCCGCACAGGGGTGAAGGAAAAACTGTTTTTT,CASSRTGVKEKLFF
NA,TRBJ2-7,TRBV21-1,NA,TGTGCCAGCAGCGATACAGGGGGTGAGCAGTACTTC,CASSDTGGEQYF
NA,TRBJ2-3,TRBV6-5,NA,TGTGCCAGCAGCACGGGGGCAGATACGCAGTATTTT,CASSTGADTQYF
NA,TRBJ2-3,TRBV6-1,NA,TGTGCCAGCAGTGAACAGGGAAGCACAGATACGCAGTATTTT,CASSEQGSTDTQYF
NA,TRBJ2-7,TRBV29-1,NA,TGCAGCGTTGAGAGGCGAGGGGGCGAGCAGTACTTC,CSVERRGGEQYF
TRBD2,TRBJ2-1,TRBV4-2,NA,TGTGCCAGCAGCCGACCCGGACTAGTGAACAACAATGAGCAGTTCTTC,CASSRPGLVNNNEQFF
NA,TRBJ2-7,TRBV7-9,NA,TGTGCCAGCAGCTTAGAGACTTACGAGCAGTACTTC,CASSLETYEQYF
TRBD2,TRBJ2-2,TRBV9,NA,TGTGCCAGCAGCATACTAGCGGGAGGACCTAACACCGGGGAGCTGTTTTTT,CASSILAGGPNTGELFF
NA,TRBJ1-3,TRBV7-3,NA,TGTGCCAGCAGCGCGAACTCAGGGGTTGGAAACACCATATATTTT,CASSANSGVGNTIYF
NA,TRBJ2-1,TRBV7-6,NA,TGTGCCAGCAGCTTGTACGGGAATGAGCAGTTCTTC,CASSLYGNEQFF
NA,TRBJ2-7,TRBV13,NA,TGTGCCAGCAGCCCACTAGGGGGCGAGCAGTACTTC,CASSPLGGEQYF
NA,TRBJ1-2,TRBV27,NA,TGTGCCAGCAGTATAGCAGCTAACTATGGCTACACCTTC,CASSIAANYGYTF
NA,TRBJ2-7,TRBV19,large,TGTGCCAGTAGTATTTCGGGAGTCTCCTACGAGCAGTACTTC,CASSISGVSYEQYF
NA,TRBJ2-7,TRBV29-1,NA,TGCAGCGTTGTGGTAGGATACAGGGTTGGCGAGCAGTACTTC,CSVVVGYRVGEQYF
TRBD1,TRBJ2-7,TRBV6-6,NA,TGTGCCAGCAGCCGGGACAGGAACTCCTACGAGCAGTACTTC,CASSRDRNSYEQYF
NA,TRBJ2-2,TRBV5-4,NA,TGTGCCAGCAGCTTATACGGGGAGCTGTTTTTT,CASSLYGELFF
NA,TRBJ2-7,TRBV19,once,TGTGCCAGTACTCCGGCCGGGACCTACGAGCAGTACTTC,CASTPAGTYEQYF
TRBD1,TRBJ1-4,TRBV18,once,TGTGCCAGCTCACCGCGGGACAGCTGGAGGGCTAATGAAAAACTGTTTTTT,CASSPRDSWRANEKLFF
TRBD2,TRBJ2-3,TRBV27,NA,TGTGCCAGCAGTTTAAGCGGGAGAACGACAGATACGCAGTATTTT,CASSLSGRTTDTQYF
NA,TRBJ1-2,TRBV7-6,NA,TGTGCCAGCGCACAGGGTTCAATGAGTGGCTACACCTTC,CASAQGSMSGYTF
NA,TRBJ2-7,TRBV29-1,NA,TGCAGCGCCACCAGTGGAGCCTACGAGCAGTACTTC,CSATSGAYEQYF
NA,TRBJ2-3,TRBV29-1,NA,TGCAGCGCTCAAGGGGGGGGCACAGATACGCAGTATTTT,CSAQGGGTDTQYF
NA,TRBJ2-5,TRBV7-2,NA,TGTGCCAGCAGCTTCGGCGGGGCCCGCCCGGAGACCCAGTACTTC,CASSFGGARPETQYF
TRBD2,TRBJ2-5,TRBV7-2,NA,TGTGCCAGCAGCTTCCAGCGGGGGAGGGAGACCCAGTACTTC,CASSFQRGRETQYF
NA,TRBJ2-7,TRBV6-5,once,TGTGCCAGCAGTTCCCTTTTGAGGGAGTACTTC,CASSSLLREYF
TRBD1,TRBJ1-4,TRBV11-2,NA,TGTGCCAGCAGCTTAGTGGGAGACAGGGGTGAAAAACTGTTTTTT,CASSLVGDRGEKLFF
NA,TRBJ1-2,TRBV5-1,NA,TGCGCCAGCAGCTTGGATGCGGGGCGGTATGGCTACACCTTC,CASSLDAGRYGYTF
NA,TRBJ2-7,TRBV6-1,NA,TGTGCCAGCAATGGTCAGGGGTTCGACGAGCAGTACTTC,CASNGQGFDEQYF
TRBD1,TRBJ2-5,TRBV2,NA,TGTGCCAGCAGTGGACAGGGGGGCGGGACCCAGTACTTC,CASSGQGGGTQYF
TRBD2,TRBJ2-2,TRBV2,NA,TGTGCCAGCAAACGACTAGCGGGTGACACCGGGGAGCTGTTTTTT,CASKRLAGDTGELFF
NA,TRBJ2-6,TRBV6-6,NA,TGTGCCAGCAGCCGGGACTCTGGGGCCAACGTCCTGACTTTC,CASSRDSGANVLTF
NA,TRBJ2-5,TRBV12-5,NA,TGTGCTAGTGTCTTGGCCGGAGACCGGGACATCGAAGAGACCCAGTACTTC,CASVLAGDRDIEETQYF
NA,TRBJ1-2,TRBV5-4,NA,TGTGCCAGCAGCTTGGGGGGGCCCTGGGGCTACACCTTC,CASSLGGPWGYTF
NA,TRBJ2-2,TRBV6-5,NA,TGTGCCAGCAGTGGCAGGGTCACCGGGGAGCTGTTTTTT,CASSGRVTGELFF
TRBD2,TRBJ2-7,TRBV10-1,NA,TGCGCCAGCAGTGAGTCGCAGCGGGAGGGCCTCGGGCAGTACTTC,CASSESQREGLGQYF
TRBD1,TRBJ2-6,TRBV5-1,NA,TGCGCCAGCAGCTCCCGGGACAGGGTTGGTGGGGCCAACGTCCTGACTTTC,CASSSRDRVGGANVLTF
NA,TRBJ2-1,TRBV4-1,NA,TGCGCCAGCAGCCAACCGACAGAGAGCTCCTACAATGAGCAGTTCTTC,CASSQPTESSYNEQFF
NA,TRBJ2-1,TRBV29-1,NA,TGCAGCGTTCGCGACAGCACCTTCAATGAGCAGTTCTTC,CSVRDSTFNEQFF
NA,TRBJ1-2,TRBV2,few,TGTGCCAGCAGTGAATTGGCAGGGGTTGGCTACACCTTC,CASSELAGVGYTF
NA,TRBJ2-7,TRBV9,NA,TGTGCCAGCAGCGTAGAACCAAGCGGCACTCACTACGAGCAGTACTTC,CASSVEPSGTHYEQYF
NA,TRBJ1-1,TRBV28,NA,TGTGCCAGCAGCCGGGGGGCGTTAAGGGGAATAATGAACACTGAAGCTTTCTTT,CASSRGALRGIMNTEAFF
NA,TRBJ2-3,TRBV2,NA,TGTGCCAGCAGAGAGAATACGCAGTATTTT,CASRENTQYF